Shown below are 20 T cell receptor beta chains from a single sample sequenced in a study of molecular identifiers for immune sequencing clone quantification (dated by TCRdb to the late 2010s). The library was generated by PCR. The sequencing machine was a NextSeq 500. The raw public reads went through TCRdb reprocessing: fastp at Q25, MiXCR clone calling, in-frame beta chains kept. Each entry is one CDR3 protein sequence, shown with its most common DNA and genes. In this sample the table shows fewer than 350,000 distinct CDR3 sequences, roughly 24% of which occur a single time. Of the sample, about 0.71% is held by the ten largest clones. The sequenced material came from naive CD8+ T cells from blood, with Jurkat cell RNA spiked in. This specimen's cell subset or site label, per the study, means: FACS-sorted CD8+CD4-CCR7+CD45RA+ naive T cells. Receptors were obtained from a human donor in good health. Some libraries in this study had Jurkat cell RNA spiked in.

Ten or more counts support this clonotype. V and J are TRBV20-1 and TRBJ2-5; a possible D gene is TRBD1 (6 bases). Germline assignment: CDR1 DFQATT and CDR2 SNEGSKA (reference sequence). The CDR3 extends over 14 amino acids. The V and J ends lost 5 bases and 1 base respectively, with 14 bases between them. The CDR3 DNA sequence: TGCAGTGCTTCCTCAGGGGCTACCCAAGAGACCCAGTACTTC. It translates to CSASSGATQETQYF.

This clonotype was picked up many times. This chain links TRBV27 with TRBJ2-7, with D possibly TRBD2 on 6 matching bases. Trimming cost V 6 bases and J 0 bases, with 9 bases left between them. This CDR3 is 13 amino acids long. In germline, CDR1 is MNHEY, CDR2 SMNVEV (reference sequence). Here the CDR3 reads CASSRGSSYEQYF. CDR3 nucleotides: TGTGCCAGCAGCCGGGGGAGCTCCTACGAGCAGTACTTC.

V gene TRBV12-3 or TRBV12-4 combines with J gene TRBJ1-2; no reliable D call. V dropped 1 base and J dropped 5 bases, with 26 bases sitting between them. The CDR3 is 19 residues long. The CDR3 coding sequence is TGTGCCAGCAGTTTAGTGGTTACCCAGGCCAGAGCCCTAAAGTATGGCTACACCTTC. Protein product: CASSLVVTQARALKYGYTF.

This clonotype was found many times. The chain is built from TRBV7-2 and TRBJ2-3; D might be TRBD2 (5 bases). Per germline, CDR1 SGHTA and CDR2 FQGNSA. This CDR3 is 14 amino acids long. The V end was cut by 2 bases, the J end by 4 bases, with 10 bases between. CDR3 protein: CASSLFLAPDTQYF. In DNA form, the CDR3 reads TGTGCCAGCAGCTTATTCCTAGCCCCAGATACGCAGTATTTT.

The rearrangement uses TRBV6-1 and TRBJ2-7, with 10 bases matching TRBD1. Germline CDR1 and CDR2: MNHNS and SASEGT. The CDR3 consists of 15 residues. The J segment lost 6 bases and the V segment lost 7 bases, leaving 12 bases of the junction unmatched. CDR3 nucleotide sequence: TGTGCCAGCACCATGGGACAGGGGAGTGCCTGCGAGCAGTACTTC. Translated: CASTMGQGSACEQYF.

Of note for this clonotype: The final CDR3 position lacks the conserved phenylalanine or tryptophan, pointing to a likely read error. This chain links TRBV29-1 with TRBJ2-6, with D possibly being TRBD1 (5 bases). CDR1 is SQVTM, CDR2 ANQGSEA, per germline. The CDR3 contains 16 residues. The CDR3 loop reads CSVTTVARSGADVLTI. CDR3 coding DNA: TGCAGCGTGACGACAGTCGCCCGCTCTGGGGCCGACGTCCTGACTATC.

This rearrangement joins TRBV20-1 to TRBJ1-2, with TRBD1 identical over 9 bases. This CDR3 is built from 17 residues. Germline V gives CDR1 DFQATT, CDR2 SNEGSKA (reference sequence). The V and J ends lost 0 bases and 4 bases, in that order; junction bases with no gene match: 12. Here the CDR3 DNA reads TGCAGTGCTAGAGATAGGCCCCGGGACAGGGTAGCCTATGGCTACACCTTC. Translating gives CSARDRPRDRVAYGYTF.

A remark on this clonotype: A much more abundant neighbour one base away suggests this may be a read error. This sequence joins TRBV5-6 and TRBJ1-1, with 7 bases aligning to TRBD1. The CDR3 consists of 12 residues. Looked up from germline, CDR1 is SGHDT and CDR2 is YYEEEE. The CDR3 spells CASGQENTEALF. DNA for the CDR3: TGTGCCAGCGGACAGGAGAACACTGAAGCTCTCTTT.

The chain couples TRBV30 to TRBJ2-7; 10 bases agree with TRBD1. The CDR3 loop spans 15 amino acids. Germline CDR1 is GTSNPN and CDR2 is SVGIG (reference sequence). V lost 2 bases and J lost 0; bases outside the gene matches: 4. The CDR3: CAWSIGTGVSYEQYF. CDR3 nucleotide sequence: TGTGCCTGGAGTATAGGGACAGGGGTCTCCTACGAGCAGTACTTC.

This clonotype was found a few times. The V gene is TRBV7-9, the J gene TRBJ1-4; D perhaps matches TRBD1 (6 bases). CDR1 and CDR2 from the germline V gene are SEHNR and FQNEAQ (reference sequence). The CDR3 contains 18 residues. Trimming shortened V by 3 bases and J by 0 bases, and 17 bases separated the two germline ends. CDR3 in amino acids: CASSFPYDRSATNEKLFF. The CDR3 DNA reads TGTGCCAGCAGCTTTCCCTATGACAGGAGTGCAACTAATGAAAAACTGTTTTTT.

This clonotype came up many times. V is TRBV5-6 and J is TRBJ1-1; D might be TRBD1 (5 bases). Trimming took off 4 bases at V and 4 bases at J, with 17 bases between the two ends. The CDR3 consists of 15 residues. Germline lookup yields CDR1 SGHDT and CDR2 YYEEEE. In nucleotides, the CDR3 is TGTGCCAGCAGCATGCGGACACCTTTGGGCACTGAAGCTTTCTTT. This translates into CASSMRTPLGTEAFF.

As regards this clonotype: The CDR3 does not close with the conserved phenylalanine or tryptophan, likely indicating a read error. V is TRBV4-1 and J is TRBJ2-3, with 8 bases that match TRBD1. The germline V gene has CDR1 MGHRA and CDR2 YSYEKL. CDR3 length: 17 amino acids. The trim removed 2 bases at V and 1 base at J, leaving 8 bases unmatched. The CDR3 spells CASSQLQGAGGTDTQYL. In nucleotides, the CDR3 is TGCGCCAGCAGCCAACTTCAGGGGGCAGGTGGCACAGATACGCAGTATCTT.

The V gene is TRBV28, the J gene TRBJ2-5; 10 bases map to TRBD2. The J segment lost 4 bases and the V segment lost 6 bases, leaving 11 bases of the junction unmatched. The CDR3 spans 16 residues. The germline gives CDR1 MDHEN, CDR2 SYDVKM. CDR3 sequence reads: CASRILPTSGLETQYF. In DNA form, the CDR3 reads TGTGCCAGCAGGATACTACCGACTAGCGGGTTAGAGACCCAGTACTTC.

A word on this clonotype: The junction does not match germline at one end; this may be a read error. The V gene is TRBV19, the J gene TRBJ2-5; 7 positions match TRBD1. Germline CDR1 and CDR2: LNHDA and SQIVND (reference sequence). The CDR3 is 14 amino acids. CDR3 sequence: CDSSTDDRVETQYF. In nucleotides, the CDR3 is TGTGACAGTAGTACAGACGACAGGGTTGAGACCCAGTACTTC.

For this clonotype: A much larger clonotype is one base distant, so this may be a read error. V and J are TRBV4-1 and TRBJ2-7; D ambiguous. CDR1 and CDR2 (germline): MGHRA, YSYEKL. This CDR3 comprises 13 residues. The CDR3 DNA reads as TGCGCCAGCAGCCAACAGGCAAGCTACGAGCAGTGCTTC. It translates to CASSQQASYEQCF.

This clonotype was detected a few times. This chain connects TRBV9 to TRBJ2-7, with TRBD2 matching over 7 bases. With V trimmed by 0 bases and J by 5 bases, 5 bases remained unmatched. This CDR3 is 14 amino acids long. The germline V gene has CDR1 SGDLS and CDR2 YYNGEE. The CDR3 here is CASSVGGEGDEQYF. As DNA, the CDR3 is TGTGCCAGCAGCGTAGGAGGGGAGGGCGACGAGCAGTACTTC.

This clonotype has at least ten counts. The chain uses TRBV19 and TRBJ2-7, with 7 nucleotides matching TRBD1. The length of the CDR3 is 15 residues. With 5 bases clipped from V and 1 base from J, the junction kept 8 bases outside the gene matches. Germline CDR1 is LNHDA and CDR2 is SQIVND (reference sequence). The CDR3 protein is CASSPAGTASYEQYF. The CDR3 nucleotides are TGTGCCAGTAGTCCAGCCGGGACAGCTTCCTACGAGCAGTACTTC.

A few counts support this clonotype. The V and J genes are TRBV29-1 and TRBJ2-1; 7 bases match TRBD2. CDR3 length equals 16 residues. Per germline, CDR1 SQVTM and CDR2 ANQGSEA. Trimming at V came to 0 bases and at J to 6 bases, leaving 11 bases not matched to a gene. The CDR3 sequence is CSVEDRRGYFLNEQFF. Written as DNA, the CDR3 is TGCAGCGTTGAAGATAGGCGGGGGTATTTCCTCAATGAGCAGTTCTTC.

This clonotype was recorded many times. The chain has TRBV20-1 and TRBJ2-7, with D tentatively TRBD2 (6 bases). Trimming removed 3 bases at V and 3 bases at J, with 24 bases between. Germline-derived CDR1 and CDR2 are DFQATT and SNEGSKA (reference sequence). The CDR3 is 17 residues long. CDR3 in amino acids: CSASVLSLAQGGYEQYF. In nucleotides, the CDR3 is TGCAGTGCTAGTGTGCTGTCCTTGGCCCAGGGAGGCTACGAGCAGTACTTC.

The J gene is TRBJ2-7, the V gene TRBV27, with 8 bases lining up with TRBD1. V was clipped by 2 bases and J by 2 bases; unmatched bases: 14. CDR1 and CDR2 (germline): MNHEY, SMNVEV (reference sequence). The CDR3 extends over 18 amino acids. CDR3 sequence: CASSLVVGSTGDPYEQYF. The CDR3 nucleotides are TGTGCCAGCAGTTTAGTAGTTGGTTCGACAGGGGACCCCTACGAGCAGTACTTC.